This T cell receptor (beta chain) was identified during a study of T cell responses to AZD1222 COVID-19 vaccine. CDR3 length: 16 residues. Germline V gene data show CDR1 as LNHDA and CDR2 as SQIVND (reference sequence). With 4 bases removed from V and 4 bases from J, the gap between germline ends came to 17 bases. Remarks on this clone: Its antigen is still unknown.

Findings of the study overall: The donors showed a predominance of white British ancestry and of females, with possible underestimation of clonal diversity. None of the repertoires were sampled until the peak T cell response had passed. Among those given AZD1222, only five to seven were seropositive at baseline.

Clones were read by immunoSEQ multiplex PCR, and TCRdb kept only the in-frame ones, dropping some. The sample shows some 92,000 clones, about nine tenths of them seen only once. Sequencing used peripheral blood, obtained on day 0 of AZD1222 vaccination. The chain couples TRBV19 to TRBJ2-1; D perhaps matches TRBD2 (6 bases). This TCR was sampled from an adult in good health. The CDR3 here is CASSTLGTSPYNEQFF. The CDR3 nucleotides are TGTGCCAGTAGTACCCTAGGGACTTCCCCTTACAATGAGCAGTTCTTC.